The 18 T cell receptor beta chains below all came from one sample that was sequenced in a study of shared clonotypes between healthy human individuals (dated by TCRdb to between 2020 and 2021). Library construction relied on the immunoSEQ multiplex PCR assay. The table was pulled from immuneACCESS by TCRdb, which kept in-frame rearrangements only. Such tables lose some clones; where checked, under half of the loss comes from unresolved V genes, and the rest has no known cause. The sample includes more than 1,200,000 clones, with 98% observed a single time. Clones ranked in the top ten supply about 0.34% of the sample. The sequencing sample was made of naive CD4+ T cells sorted from blood. The cell subset or site label, as the study defines it: CD45RA+ positively selected. The origin of the receptors is a man aged 25-40 years in good health.

The chain joins TRBV4-1 to TRBJ2-3; D might be TRBD2 (6 bases). The germline V and J ends were trimmed by 6 bases and 6 bases, with 22 bases remaining between them. Germline-derived CDR1 and CDR2 are MGHRA and YSYEKL. This CDR3 contains 16 residues. CDR3 DNA: TGCGCCAGCAGTCGGGACTCCTACCGTCCTGGGGATACGCAGTATTTT. Translating gives CASSRDSYRPGDTQYF.

With regard to this clone: A read error may account for a junction end that differs from germline. The rearrangement joins TRBV18 to TRBJ2-5; D may be TRBD2 (6 bases). CDR3 size: 12 residues. Germline lookup yields CDR1 KGHSH and CDR2 LQKENI. The CDR3 nucleotides read TGTGCCAGCTCACCGCCTACTAGCCCGGCAGACTTC. Translation: CASSPPTSPADF.

This chain links TRBV18 with TRBJ2-7; 8 nucleotides line up with TRBD2. Germline V gene data show CDR1 as KGHSH and CDR2 as LQKENI. V shed 2 bases and J 0 bases; nucleotides not matched to a gene: 6. The CDR3 contains 16 residues. DNA for the CDR3: TGTGCCAGCTCACCAATATCTAGCGGGCTCTCCTACGAGCAGTACTTC. Its protein is CASSPISSGLSYEQYF. The variable domain in full, completed from reference TRBV18 and TRBJ2-7, reads NAGVMQNPRHLVRRRGQEARLRCSPMKGHSHVYWYRQLPEEGLKFMVYLQKENIIDESGMPKERFSAEFPKEGPSILRIQQVVRGDSAAYFCASSPISSGLSYEQYFGPGTRLTVT.

The chain couples TRBV27 to TRBJ2-1; TRBD2 matches 9 bases. The CDR3 is made up of 16 amino acids. Germline loops: CDR1 MNHEY, CDR2 SMNVEV (reference sequence). The junction had 9 bases not matched to a gene; V was cut back by 5 bases and J by 4 bases. CDR3 loop: CASSPAGSGRYNEQFF. The CDR3 DNA reads TGTGCCAGCAGTCCCGCGGGCAGCGGGAGGTACAATGAGCAGTTCTTC.

The rearrangement uses TRBV19 and TRBJ2-5; the D gene is possibly TRBD1 (5 bases). The CDR3 contains 13 residues. Germline CDR1 is LNHDA and CDR2 is SQIVND (reference sequence). Trimming pared 3 bases from V and 5 bases from J, leaving 10 bases between. The CDR3, as DNA: TGTGCCAGTAGTATCGGGCAGGGTGAGACCCAGTACTTC. This sequence encodes CASSIGQGETQYF.

This clone was seen just once. V gene TRBV25-1 combines with J gene TRBJ1-1, with unresolved D. The CDR3 length is 13 residues. Germline CDR1 and CDR2: MGHDK and SYGVNS. V lost 3 bases, J lost 5 bases, and 10 bases lay in between. CDR3: CASSDYTATEAFF. The CDR3 coding sequence is TGTGCCAGCAGTGATTATACGGCAACTGAAGCTTTCTTT.

V and J are TRBV7-2 and TRBJ1-5; weak D call: TRBD1 (5 bases). V was pared by 5 bases and J by 0 bases, with 14 bases between. The CDR3 spans 16 residues. In germline, CDR1 is SGHTA, CDR2 FQGNSA. In nucleotides, the CDR3 is TGTGCCAGCAGCCGGACAAGGTTATCTAGCAATCAGCCCCAGCATTTT. Its translation: CASSRTRLSSNQPQHF.

The gene calls are TRBV27 and TRBJ2-2; D is perhaps TRBD2 (5 bases). The CDR3 runs to 15 residues. Germline assignment: CDR1 MNHEY and CDR2 SMNVEV (reference sequence). The V and J ends lost 5 bases and 3 bases respectively, with 13 bases between them. CDR3 sequence (DNA): TGTGCCAGCAGTCTGGAGGCCGGACACACCGGGGAGCTGTTTTTT. Translating gives CASSLEAGHTGELFF.

A remark on this clone: Other DNA sequences in this sample translate to the same CDR3. The chain carries TRBV7-9 and TRBJ1-5, with D unclear. Germline assignment: CDR1 SEHNR and CDR2 FQNEAQ (reference sequence). V lost 1 base and J 5 bases, leaving 3 bases between the germline ends. The CDR3 runs to 12 residues. DNA for the CDR3: TGTGCCAGCAGCTTAGTGGATCAGCCCCAGCATTTT. This gives the protein CASSLVDQPQHF.

V and J are TRBV18 and TRBJ2-2, with D possibly being TRBD2 (5 bases). Germline V gene sequence: CDR1 KGHSH, CDR2 LQKENI. Trimming cost V 5 bases and J 6 bases, with 16 bases left between them. CDR3 length: 15 amino acids. Written as DNA, the CDR3 is TGTGCCAGCTCAACGAGCGGAATAACGGCCGGGGAGCTGTTTTTT. Residues: CASSTSGITAGELFF.

This clone was observed once. The chain joins TRBV19 to TRBJ2-1, with a possible D match to TRBD2 (5 bases). The germline V gene has CDR1 LNHDA and CDR2 SQIVND (reference sequence). The CDR3 has 15 residues. Between the trimmed V and J ends, which lost 7 bases and 6 bases, there was a span of 19 bases. The CDR3 loop reads CASIARGGAPNEQFF. The CDR3 bases are TGTGCCAGTATTGCTCGCGGAGGCGCTCCCAATGAGCAGTTCTTC.

The chain has TRBV28 and TRBJ1-1; no definite D call. CDR1 is MDHEN and CDR2 is SYDVKM in the germline V gene. Trimming pared 4 bases from V and 6 bases from J, leaving 12 bases between. CDR3 length: 13 residues. DNA for the CDR3: TGTGCCAGCAGTTCCCGACTGGAACCTGAAGCTTTCTTT. Protein sequence: CASSSRLEPEAFF.

The chain joins TRBV7-9 to TRBJ2-7, with a possible D match to TRBD2 (5 bases). CDR1 and CDR2 (germline): SEHNR, FQNEAQ (reference sequence). Trimming took 1 base from V and 6 from J, leaving 13 bases between them. The CDR3 has 14 amino acids. The CDR3, as DNA: TGTGCCAGCAGCTTAGAGCTGCCAACTAGCGAGCAGTACTTC. It yields the protein CASSLELPTSEQYF.

This chain links TRBV6-1 with TRBJ1-2; D perhaps matches TRBD1 (5 bases). Trimming took 3 bases from V and 7 from J, leaving 21 bases between them. This CDR3 region has 16 residues. Germline V gene lookup returns CDR1 MNHNS and CDR2 SASEGT. CDR3 in amino acids: CASSDVTLADSSGYTF. The CDR3 DNA is TGTGCCAGCAGTGACGTCACGCTCGCAGACAGCAGTGGCTACACCTTC.

The chain uses TRBV5-1 and TRBJ2-1; tentative D call: TRBD2 (6 bases). CDR3 length: 16 residues. Germline V gene lookup returns CDR1 SGHRS and CDR2 YFSETQ. Trimming took 0 bases from V and 4 from J, leaving 14 bases between them. CDR3 sequence: CASSLEDTGGYNEQFF. The DNA for the CDR3 is TGCGCCAGCAGCTTGGAGGACACTGGAGGGTACAATGAGCAGTTCTTC.

Comments on this clone: Other DNA sequences within the sample encode an identical CDR3. V is TRBV28 and J is TRBJ2-6, with D perhaps given as TRBD1 or TRBD2 (5 bases each). The germline V and J ends were trimmed by 5 bases and 0 bases, with 8 bases remaining between them. Germline V gives CDR1 MDHEN, CDR2 SYDVKM. The CDR3 loop spans 15 amino acids. DNA for the CDR3: TGTGCCAGCAGTCGAGGGGACTCTGGGGCCAACGTCCTGACTTTC. Residues: CASSRGDSGANVLTF.

Notes on this clone: Distinct nucleotide sequences in the sample also encode this CDR3. The V call is TRBV5-1, the J call TRBJ2-3; D remains unclear. Germline assignment: CDR1 SGHRS and CDR2 YFSETQ. This CDR3 has 14 amino acids. V was pared by 0 bases and J by 0 bases, with 5 bases between. CDR3 region: CASSLEVSTDTQYF. The CDR3 DNA is TGCGCCAGCAGCTTGGAAGTTAGCACAGATACGCAGTATTTT.

The chain combines TRBV5-1 with TRBJ2-1, with 8 bases lining up with TRBD1. CDR1 is SGHRS, CDR2 YFSETQ, per germline. Germline trimming cut 6 bases from V and 6 bases from J; bases unmatched to any gene: 14. The CDR3 contains 16 residues. CDR3 loop: CASMGQPTGVSNEQFF. The CDR3 DNA follows: TGCGCCAGCATGGGACAACCGACAGGGGTTAGCAATGAGCAGTTCTTC.